A single sample is the source of the 13 T cell receptor beta chains below, sequenced in a study of T cell responses to AZD1222 COVID-19 vaccine. Produced via immunoSEQ multiplex PCR; TCRdb's table is partial and in-frame only. The sample records about 110,000 clones, approximately 92% being singletons. This specimen was peripheral blood, taken 28 days after the second AZD1222 dose. These receptors all stem from an adult who received the AZD1222 COVID-19 vaccine.

The chain is built from TRBV7-9 and TRBJ1-1; 9 bases align to TRBD1. From germline, CDR1 is SEHNR and CDR2 FQNEAQ (reference sequence). The ends lost 5 bases at V and 6 bases at J; junction bases unmatched: 7. The CDR3 is made up of 14 amino acids. CDR3 coding DNA: TGTGCCAGCAGCCAGGGACAGGGAACATCTGAAGCTTTCTTT. It encodes CASSQGQGTSEAFF.

This clone was picked up one time. The chain employs TRBV5-1 and TRBJ1-3; D is undetermined. The CDR3 extends over 16 amino acids. V was cut by 0 bases and J by 3 bases, with 13 bases left in between. Germline assignment: CDR1 SGHRS and CDR2 YFSETQ. Here the CDR3 reads CASSLAGSKLGNTIYF. DNA of the CDR3: TGCGCCAGCAGCTTGGCGGGCAGTAAGCTTGGAAACACCATATATTTT.

The V and J genes are TRBV5-6 and TRBJ2-3; 8 nucleotides line up with TRBD2. Germline loops: CDR1 SGHDT, CDR2 YYEEEE. CDR3 length equals 16 residues. Trimming cost V 3 bases and J 1 base; bases outside gene matches: 7. CDR3 protein: CASSWASGYRTDTQYF. The CDR3 DNA follows: TGTGCCAGCAGCTGGGCTAGCGGGTACCGCACAGATACGCAGTATTTT.

The rearrangement joins TRBV7-6 to TRBJ2-2; D is unclear. Trimming stripped 8 bases from V and 1 base from J, with 11 bases between. The CDR3 consists of 14 residues. Germline loops: CDR1 SGHVS, CDR2 FNYEAQ. CDR3 in DNA: TGTGCCAGCCACGGCCCGGGGAACACCGGGGAGCTGTTTTTT. Translating gives CASHGPGNTGELFF.

The chain employs TRBV11-2 and TRBJ2-5; 10 bases are a match to TRBD1. V lost 8 bases, J lost 4 bases, and 4 bases stayed unmatched. The CDR3 has 13 amino acids. Germline V gene sequence: CDR1 SGHAT, CDR2 FQNNGV. In DNA form, the CDR3 reads TGTGCCAGCGGGGGGGACAGGGGAGAGACCCAGTACTTC. Protein sequence: CASGGDRGETQYF.

J is TRBJ1-2 and V is TRBV4-2, with 11 bases aligning to TRBD1. CDR1 LGHNA and CDR2 YNFKEQ come from the germline V gene. The junction had 8 bases not matched to a gene; V was cut back by 4 bases and J by 7 bases. This CDR3 region has 15 residues. The CDR3 coding sequence is TGTGCCAGCAGCCTTAAAGGACAGGGGGCGCTTGGCTACACCTTC. This translates into CASSLKGQGALGYTF.

The chain recombines TRBV19 with TRBJ1-6; TRBD1 might be the D (5 bases). CDR3 length equals 13 residues. V lost 6 bases to trimming and J lost 7 bases, with 10 bases between them. The germline gives CDR1 LNHDA, CDR2 SQIVND (reference sequence). CDR3 in amino acids: CASRRGGNSPLHF. DNA of the CDR3: TGTGCCAGTAGAAGGGGAGGGAATTCACCCCTCCACTTT. Looking up the rest from reference TRBV19 and TRBJ1-6 gives the full variable domain: DGGITQSPKYLFRKEGQNVTLSCEQNLNHDAMYWYRQDPGQGLRLIYYSQIVNDFQKGDIAEGYSVSREKKESFPLTVTSAQKNPTAFYLCASRRGGNSPLHFGNGTRLTVT.

V usage is TRBV7-2 and J usage is TRBJ2-2; 9 bases match TRBD2. After removal of 2 bases from V and 1 base from J, the junction contained 5 bases not matched to a gene. The CDR3 is 17 amino acids. CDR1 and CDR2 (germline): SGHTA, FQGNSA. The CDR3 sequence: CASSLRPSGVNTGELFF. The CDR3 DNA reads TGTGCCAGCAGCTTACGTCCTAGCGGGGTGAACACCGGGGAGCTGTTTTTT.

The V call is TRBV10-3, the J call TRBJ2-5; 7 positions agree with TRBD1. Germline V gene data show CDR1 as ENHRY and CDR2 as SYGVKD. There are 12 residues in the CDR3. J was trimmed by 0 bases and V by 9 bases; bases with no gene match: 1. This CDR3 is CAIGQDQETQYF. The DNA for the CDR3 is TGTGCCATAGGACAGGACCAAGAGACCCAGTACTTC.

The chain combines TRBV6-6 with TRBJ2-7; TRBD1 aligns across 7 bases. Germline values: CDR1 MNHNY, CDR2 SVGAGI (reference sequence). The trim removed 10 bases at V and 2 bases at J, leaving 14 bases unmatched. The CDR3 has 15 residues. CDR3 protein: CAMGGTGARTYEQYF. For the CDR3, the DNA is TGTGCCATGGGCGGTACAGGGGCGAGAACCTACGAGCAGTACTTC.

The V call is TRBV2, the J call TRBJ2-1; D possibly corresponds to TRBD2 (7 bases). Germline CDR1 is SNHLY and CDR2 is FYNNEI. The CDR3 runs to 15 residues. Between the trimmed V and J ends, which lost 0 bases and 8 bases, there was a span of 14 bases. The CDR3 coding sequence is TGTGCCAGCAGTGAAGCGCTAGGAGGGGGGGATGAGCAGTTCTTC. Amino acid sequence: CASSEALGGGDEQFF.

CDR3 in amino acids: CASSAGQETQYF. Here the CDR3 DNA reads TGTGCCAGCTCAGCGGGGCAAGAGACCCAGTACTTC. This chain connects TRBV18 to TRBJ2-5, with D possibly TRBD2 on 6 matching bases. The V gene lost 5 bases and the J gene lost 2 bases, with 6 bases spanning the gap. Germline CDR1 and CDR2: KGHSH and LQKENI. The CDR3 sequence is 12 residues long.

The chain combines TRBV4-1 with TRBJ2-7; no clear D gene. Trimming shortened V by 3 bases and J by 3 bases, and 6 bases separated the two germline ends. This CDR3 comprises 12 residues. Germline values: CDR1 MGHRA, CDR2 YSYEKL. This CDR3 is CASSQDDYEQYF. Here the CDR3 DNA reads TGCGCCAGCAGCCAGGATGACTACGAGCAGTACTTC.